These T cell receptor beta chains were read from a single sample in a study of blood T cell repertoires in COVID-19. Sequencing was performed with immunoSEQ multiplex PCR; in TCRdb, only in-frame clones are kept and a portion is missing. The sample holds some 300,000 clones, roughly 91% seen once. The material sequenced was PBMCs or T cells enriched from blood (not recorded which). All receptors derive from a woman aged 30 to 39 who had recovered from COVID-19. Each CDR3 is given with its conserved first and last residue. The D gene is left open where the match is weak. Clone size is not always given. Where it is, it says once, few, many or a class for expanded clones.

CDR3 DNA: TGCGCCAGCAGCCAAGCTTCAAACAGAGATGAAAAACTGTTTTTT
CDR3 protein: CASSQASNRDEKLFF
V gene: TRBV4-1
clone size: -
D gene: -
J gene: TRBJ1-4

CDR3 DNA: TGTGCCAGCAGCTTGGGCAGCTATGGCTACACCTTC
CDR3 protein: CASSLGSYGYTF
V gene: TRBV7-2
clone size: -
D gene: -
J gene: TRBJ1-2

CDR3 DNA: TGTGCCAGCAGTTCAGGGGGCGGCTCCTACAATGAGCAGTTCTTC
CDR3 protein: CASSSGGGSYNEQFF
V gene: TRBV28
clone size: once
D gene: TRBD1
J gene: TRBJ2-1

CDR3 DNA: TGTGCCAGCAGTGAATTAGGGGGCAGGAACACCGGGGAGCTGTTTTTT
CDR3 protein: CASSELGGRNTGELFF
V gene: TRBV2
clone size: -
D gene: TRBD1
J gene: TRBJ2-2

CDR3 DNA: TGTGCCAGCAGCTTAGGAACTATCGCCTTTTACGAGCAGTACTTC
CDR3 protein: CASSLGTIAFYEQYF
V gene: TRBV7-8
clone size: -
D gene: -
J gene: TRBJ2-7

CDR3 DNA: TGTGCCACCAGCAGGGAGCCAGGGAAACAGCCCCAGCATTTT
CDR3 protein: CATSREPGKQPQHF
V gene: TRBV15
clone size: -
D gene: -
J gene: TRBJ1-5

CDR3 DNA: TGTGCCAGCAGTGCGTCTAGCGGGAGCGCCGGGGAGCTGTTTTTT
CDR3 protein: CASSASSGSAGELFF
V gene: TRBV2
clone size: few
D gene: TRBD2
J gene: TRBJ2-2

CDR3 DNA: TGTGCCAGCAGCGGACTCCGAGGAGCGACCGGGGAGCTGTTTTTT
CDR3 protein: CASSGLRGATGELFF
V gene: TRBV27
clone size: -
D gene: -
J gene: TRBJ2-2

CDR3 DNA: TGTGCCAGCAGTGTGCGGAGCGGCGAGCAGTACTTC
CDR3 protein: CASSVRSGEQYF
V gene: TRBV6-7
clone size: -
D gene: -
J gene: TRBJ2-7

CDR3 DNA: TGTGCCAGTAGCTGGAAGAGGGGACAGGGGGCGTATGGCTACACCTTC
CDR3 protein: CASSWKRGQGAYGYTF
V gene: TRBV19
clone size: -
D gene: TRBD1
J gene: TRBJ1-2

CDR3 DNA: TGTGCCAGCAGACATGGTAGCGGGTCTTCCTACAATGAGCAGTTCTTC
CDR3 protein: CASRHGSGSSYNEQFF
V gene: TRBV14
clone size: -
D gene: TRBD2
J gene: TRBJ2-1

CDR3 DNA: TGTGCCAGCAGCGGTGCCCCGGGCAGGGCTTCAACAGATACGCAGTATTTT
CDR3 protein: CASSGAPGRASTDTQYF
V gene: TRBV9
clone size: -
D gene: -
J gene: TRBJ2-3

CDR3 DNA: TGTGCCAGTAGTATCGACAGCAGGGGTAATAGCAATCAGCCCCAGCATTTT
CDR3 protein: CASSIDSRGNSNQPQHF
V gene: TRBV19
clone size: -
D gene: -
J gene: TRBJ1-5

CDR3 DNA: TGTGCCAGCAGCTGGGGGAGGGAAAAACTGTTTTTT
CDR3 protein: CASSWGREKLFF
V gene: TRBV14
clone size: -
D gene: -
J gene: TRBJ1-4

CDR3 DNA: TGCAGCGTTGGGTTCGGGAGTGCATCCTACAATGAGCAGTTCTTC
CDR3 protein: CSVGFGSASYNEQFF
V gene: TRBV29-1
clone size: -
D gene: -
J gene: TRBJ2-1

CDR3 DNA: TGCGCCAGCAGCTTGGGCCGGGACAGAGCATCCTATGGCTACACCTTC
CDR3 protein: CASSLGRDRASYGYTF
V gene: TRBV5-1
clone size: -
D gene: TRBD1
J gene: TRBJ1-2

CDR3 DNA: TGTGCCAGCAGTTACGACGGACAGGGGATCAAGGTGGATCAGCCCCAGCATTTT
CDR3 protein: CASSYDGQGIKVDQPQHF
V gene: TRBV6-2/TRBV6-3
clone size: -
D gene: TRBD1
J gene: TRBJ1-5

CDR3 DNA: TGTGCCAGCAGTCCTCGACAGGGAGGTACTGAAGCTTTCTTT
CDR3 protein: CASSPRQGGTEAFF
V gene: TRBV27
clone size: -
D gene: TRBD1
J gene: TRBJ1-1

CDR3 DNA: TGTGCCAGCTCATACCGACAGGTTGAGACCCAGTACTTC
CDR3 protein: CASSYRQVETQYF
V gene: TRBV18
clone size: -
D gene: -
J gene: TRBJ2-5

CDR3 DNA: TGCGCCAGCAGGCAGGGTCAGAACACTGAAGCTTTCTTT
CDR3 protein: CASRQGQNTEAFF
V gene: TRBV5-1
clone size: -
D gene: -
J gene: TRBJ1-1

CDR3 DNA: TGTGCCAGCAGCTACGCCAGGGGAGACTCCTACGAGCAGTACTTC
CDR3 protein: CASSYARGDSYEQYF
V gene: TRBV11-3
clone size: -
D gene: -
J gene: TRBJ2-7

CDR3 DNA: TGCGCCAGCAGCCAAGGCTCTCGGGTGGGTTCACCCCTCCACTTT
CDR3 protein: CASSQGSRVGSPLHF
V gene: TRBV4-1
clone size: -
D gene: -
J gene: TRBJ1-6

CDR3 DNA: TGTGCCAGCAGCCAACAGGGGACCAGCTCCTACGAGCAGTACTTC
CDR3 protein: CASSQQGTSSYEQYF
V gene: TRBV4-2
clone size: few
D gene: -
J gene: TRBJ2-7

CDR3 DNA: TGTGCCAGCAGTTCCGGGACTAGCAGATATACGCAGTATTTT
CDR3 protein: CASSSGTSRYTQYF
V gene: TRBV9
clone size: -
D gene: TRBD2
J gene: TRBJ2-3

CDR3 DNA: TGTGCCAGCAGCGATACCGGGATCGGCGGTTCACCCCTCCACTTT
CDR3 protein: CASSDTGIGGSPLHF
V gene: TRBV6-2/TRBV6-3
clone size: -
D gene: -
J gene: TRBJ1-6

CDR3 DNA: TGTGCCAGCGCTCAGGGAGAGACCCAGTACTTC
CDR3 protein: CASAQGETQYF
V gene: TRBV7-9
clone size: -
D gene: -
J gene: TRBJ2-5

CDR3 DNA: TGTGCCAGCAGCTTGGGGACAGGCGGGGAGCTGTTTTTT
CDR3 protein: CASSLGTGGELFF
V gene: TRBV5-4
clone size: -
D gene: TRBD1
J gene: TRBJ2-2

CDR3 DNA: TGTGCCAGCTCGTCATCGGGGTTGGATCAGCCCCAGCATTTT
CDR3 protein: CASSSSGLDQPQHF
V gene: TRBV2
clone size: -
D gene: -
J gene: TRBJ1-5

CDR3 DNA: TGTGCCAGCACCGGCGGGGGATTCTACGAGCAGTACTTC
CDR3 protein: CASTGGGFYEQYF
V gene: TRBV6-6
clone size: -
D gene: TRBD2
J gene: TRBJ2-7

CDR3 DNA: TGTGCCAGCAGCATACCGAGCGTGACGGCAAATCTCAACTATGGCTACACCTTC
CDR3 protein: CASSIPSVTANLNYGYTF
V gene: TRBV7-9
clone size: -
D gene: -
J gene: TRBJ1-2

CDR3 DNA: TGTGCCTGGAGTGTGTTGGGTAGCGGGAGTGGTAGATACAATGAGCAGTTCTTC
CDR3 protein: CAWSVLGSGSGRYNEQFF
V gene: TRBV30
clone size: -
D gene: TRBD2
J gene: TRBJ2-1

CDR3 DNA: TGTGCCAGCAGCTCATCGGTGGGACAGTTGAACACTGAAGCTTTCTTT
CDR3 protein: CASSSSVGQLNTEAFF
V gene: TRBV7-9
clone size: -
D gene: TRBD1
J gene: TRBJ1-1

CDR3 DNA: TGCGCCAGCAGCTTTTCTCTAGCGAACACAGATACGCAGTATTTT
CDR3 protein: CASSFSLANTDTQYF
V gene: TRBV5-1
clone size: -
D gene: -
J gene: TRBJ2-3

CDR3 DNA: TGTGCCTGGAGTGTTTCCGGGACAGTTTATAATTCACCCCTCCACTTT
CDR3 protein: CAWSVSGTVYNSPLHF
V gene: TRBV30
clone size: -
D gene: TRBD1
J gene: TRBJ1-6

CDR3 DNA: TGTGCCAGCAGTTATCGGACAGGGGGCAACACTGAAGCTTTCTTT
CDR3 protein: CASSYRTGGNTEAFF
V gene: TRBV6-5
clone size: -
D gene: TRBD1
J gene: TRBJ1-1

CDR3 DNA: TGTGCCAGCAGCAACCAGGGAAACACCATATATTTT
CDR3 protein: CASSNQGNTIYF
V gene: TRBV7-9
clone size: -
D gene: -
J gene: TRBJ1-3

CDR3 DNA: TGCGCCAGCAGCTTGGCCGCTAGGTCCCCCTTTAATGAGCAGTTCTTC
CDR3 protein: CASSLAARSPFNEQFF
V gene: TRBV5-1
clone size: -
D gene: -
J gene: TRBJ2-1

CDR3 DNA: TGTGCCAGCAGCTACGGGACAGGGGGGTATGGCTACACCTTC
CDR3 protein: CASSYGTGGYGYTF
V gene: TRBV11-2
clone size: -
D gene: TRBD1
J gene: TRBJ1-2

CDR3 DNA: TGTGCCGGCCTGCTAACGACAGGGGGCACGAACCGCTACAATGAGCAGTTCTTC
CDR3 protein: CAGLLTTGGTNRYNEQFF
V gene: TRBV2
clone size: -
D gene: TRBD1
J gene: TRBJ2-1

CDR3 DNA: TGTGCCTGGAGTGTTTCAGATGGAAACACCATATATTTT
CDR3 protein: CAWSVSDGNTIYF
V gene: TRBV30
clone size: -
D gene: -
J gene: TRBJ1-3

CDR3 DNA: TGTGCCAGCTCACTGGGCGGACAGGGGGCCTCAGATACGCAGTATTTT
CDR3 protein: CASSLGGQGASDTQYF
V gene: TRBV18
clone size: -
D gene: TRBD1
J gene: TRBJ2-3

CDR3 DNA: TGTGCCATCAGTGAAATAGAGGAGTCCTCCTACGAGCAGTACTTC
CDR3 protein: CAISEIEESSYEQYF
V gene: TRBV10-3
clone size: -
D gene: -
J gene: TRBJ2-7

CDR3 DNA: TGTGCCAGTAGTATAGGGCCAGGGGTAGGGTGGAACACTGAAGCTTTCTTT
CDR3 protein: CASSIGPGVGWNTEAFF
V gene: TRBV19
clone size: -
D gene: -
J gene: TRBJ1-1

CDR3 DNA: TGTGCCAGTAGCCCGACGGGCTACGAGCAGTACTTC
CDR3 protein: CASSPTGYEQYF
V gene: TRBV19
clone size: -
D gene: -
J gene: TRBJ2-7

CDR3 DNA: TGTGCCATCAGTGAAGCGGGACCCGATGATACGCAGTATTTT
CDR3 protein: CAISEAGPDDTQYF
V gene: TRBV10-3
clone size: -
D gene: TRBD2
J gene: TRBJ2-3

CDR3 DNA: TGTGCCAGCAGTGAAGTCGGCAGGGGGGTCGCTGAAGCTTTCTTT
CDR3 protein: CASSEVGRGVAEAFF
V gene: TRBV6-1
clone size: few
D gene: TRBD1
J gene: TRBJ1-1

CDR3 DNA: TGTGCCAGCAGCTTAATGTCCGGCGAGCAGTACTTC
CDR3 protein: CASSLMSGEQYF
V gene: TRBV11-2
clone size: -
D gene: -
J gene: TRBJ2-7

CDR3 DNA: TGTGCCAGCAGCCAGCCGGACAGGGGGCACGACGAGCAGTACTTC
CDR3 protein: CASSQPDRGHDEQYF
V gene: TRBV4-2
clone size: once
D gene: TRBD1
J gene: TRBJ2-7

CDR3 DNA: TGCGCCAGCAGCCTCCCAAGCGGCACCGACGGCTCTGGGGCCAACGTCCTGACTTTC
CDR3 protein: CASSLPSGTDGSGANVLTF
V gene: TRBV5-1
clone size: -
D gene: -
J gene: TRBJ2-6

CDR3 DNA: TGTGCCAGCAGCCCGTCGGGGGTTCGTGGAAACACCATATATTTT
CDR3 protein: CASSPSGVRGNTIYF
V gene: TRBV7-8
clone size: -
D gene: -
J gene: TRBJ1-3

CDR3 DNA: TGTGCCATCAGTGACGCGTACGAGCAGTACTTC
CDR3 protein: CAISDAYEQYF
V gene: TRBV10-3
clone size: -
D gene: -
J gene: TRBJ2-7

CDR3 DNA: TGTGCCAGCACCACCGGACAGGGGGCGACTGAAGCTTTCTTT
CDR3 protein: CASTTGQGATEAFF
V gene: TRBV6-5
clone size: -
D gene: TRBD1
J gene: TRBJ1-1

CDR3 DNA: TGCGCCAGCACCTCCGGTTCCGGGGAGCTGTTTTTT
CDR3 protein: CASTSGSGELFF
V gene: TRBV5-1
clone size: -
D gene: -
J gene: TRBJ2-2

CDR3 DNA: TGTGCCAGCTTATGGGCCGGGACAGGGTGGGTGAAGACCTTC
CDR3 protein: CASLWAGTGWVKTF
V gene: TRBV7-2
clone size: -
D gene: TRBD1
J gene: TRBJ1-2

CDR3 DNA: TGTGCCATCAGTCGGGGGGCGGGCTACGAGCAGTACTTC
CDR3 protein: CAISRGAGYEQYF
V gene: TRBV10-3
clone size: -
D gene: -
J gene: TRBJ2-7